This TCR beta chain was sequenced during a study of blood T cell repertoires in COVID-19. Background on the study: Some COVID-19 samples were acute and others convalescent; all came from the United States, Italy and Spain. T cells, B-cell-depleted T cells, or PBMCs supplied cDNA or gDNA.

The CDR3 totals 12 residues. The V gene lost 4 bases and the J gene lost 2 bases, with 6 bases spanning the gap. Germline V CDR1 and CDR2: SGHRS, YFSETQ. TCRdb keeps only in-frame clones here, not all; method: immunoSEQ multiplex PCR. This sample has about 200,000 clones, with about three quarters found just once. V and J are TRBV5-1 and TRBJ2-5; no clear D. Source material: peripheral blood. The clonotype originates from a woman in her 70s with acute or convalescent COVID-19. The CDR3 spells CASSPGQETQYF. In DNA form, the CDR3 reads TGCGCCAGCAGCCCCGGTCAAGAGACCCAGTACTTC.